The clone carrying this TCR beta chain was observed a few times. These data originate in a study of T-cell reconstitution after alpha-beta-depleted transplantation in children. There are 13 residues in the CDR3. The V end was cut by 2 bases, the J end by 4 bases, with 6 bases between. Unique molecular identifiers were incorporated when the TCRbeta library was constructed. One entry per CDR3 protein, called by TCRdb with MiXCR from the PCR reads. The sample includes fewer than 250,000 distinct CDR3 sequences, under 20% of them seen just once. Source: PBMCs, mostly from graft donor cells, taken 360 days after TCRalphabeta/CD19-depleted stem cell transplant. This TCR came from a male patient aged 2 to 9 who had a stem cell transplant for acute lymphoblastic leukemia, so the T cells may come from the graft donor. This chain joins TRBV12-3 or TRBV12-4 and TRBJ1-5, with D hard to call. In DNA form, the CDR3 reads TGTGCCAGCAGTTTATTCCAAAATCAGCCCCAGCATTTT. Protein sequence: CASSLFQNQPQHF.